The T cell receptor beta chain under discussion was sequenced for a study of tumor-infiltrating lymphocytes in primary liver carcinoma. As for this clonotype: Its antigen is still unknown. Given the absence of the conserved phenylalanine or tryptophan at the CDR3 end, a read error is likely.

General study points: Appearing in all five tumor regions was true of only about 7-24% of top clones.

CDR1 and CDR2 from the germline V gene are LGHNA and YNFKEQ. CDR3 length: 15 amino acids. Constant-region priming of around 530 ng total RNA yielded TCR beta cDNA. Employing slightly modified ARM-PCR, three nested multiplex PCR rounds were run, and these gave rise to the TCR beta libraries. It was with TRBV1-TRBV30 forward primers and a C-beta reverse primer that the first two PCR rounds were run, at around 11 cycles each. TCRdb ran MiXCR on the multiplex PCR reads and lists one entry per CDR3 protein. The table has around 120,000 distinct CDR3 sequences, roughly 69% seen once. Co-extracted RNA and DNA came from roughly 20-30 mg of unsorted bulk tissue.

The gene calls are TRBV4-2 and TRBJ1-2; tentative D call: TRBD1 (6 bases). This TCR came from an older woman with primary liver carcinoma and hepatitis B virus infection. Material for sequencing was liver tumor tissue from sampling region 1. Subset here: tumor region T1, superior pole. The CDR3 region is CANSQEGGASYGYTV. The CDR3 region has the DNA TGTGCCAACAGCCAAGAAGGGGGTGCTTCCTATGGCTACACCGTC.